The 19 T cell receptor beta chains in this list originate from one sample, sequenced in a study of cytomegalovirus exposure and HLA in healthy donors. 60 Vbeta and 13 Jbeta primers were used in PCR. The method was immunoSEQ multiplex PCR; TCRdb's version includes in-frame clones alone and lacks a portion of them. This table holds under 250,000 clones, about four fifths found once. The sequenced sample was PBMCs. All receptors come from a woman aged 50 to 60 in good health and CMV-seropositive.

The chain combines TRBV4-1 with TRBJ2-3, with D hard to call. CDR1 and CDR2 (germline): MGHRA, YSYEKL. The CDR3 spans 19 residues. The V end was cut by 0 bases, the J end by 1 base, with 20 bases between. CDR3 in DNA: TGCGCCAGCAGCCAAGATGTTGGCCAGCGAAGACGCGGCACAGATACGCAGTATTTT. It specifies CASSQDVGQRRRGTDTQYF.

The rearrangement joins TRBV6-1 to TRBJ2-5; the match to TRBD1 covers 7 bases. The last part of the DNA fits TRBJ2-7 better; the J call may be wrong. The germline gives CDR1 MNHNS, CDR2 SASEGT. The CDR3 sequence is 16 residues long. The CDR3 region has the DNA TGTGCCAGCAGTGCCTACCGGGACAGTCAAGGGCCCGAGCAGTACTTC. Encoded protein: CASSAYRDSQGPEQYF.

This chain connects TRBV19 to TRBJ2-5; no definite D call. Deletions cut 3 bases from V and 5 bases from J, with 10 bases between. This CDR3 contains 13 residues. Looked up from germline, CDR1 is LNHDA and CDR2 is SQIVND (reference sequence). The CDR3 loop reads CASSMSAEETQYF. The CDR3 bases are TGTGCCAGTAGTATGTCGGCGGAGGAGACCCAGTACTTC.

CDR3 sequence (DNA): TGTGCCAGCAGTTTCGGGAATGAGCAGTTCTTC. As protein: CASSFGNEQFF. The chain couples TRBV27 to TRBJ2-1; no clear D gene. This CDR3 has 11 amino acids. Looked up from germline, CDR1 is MNHEY and CDR2 is SMNVEV (reference sequence). The V and J ends lost 3 bases and 7 bases respectively, with 4 bases between them.

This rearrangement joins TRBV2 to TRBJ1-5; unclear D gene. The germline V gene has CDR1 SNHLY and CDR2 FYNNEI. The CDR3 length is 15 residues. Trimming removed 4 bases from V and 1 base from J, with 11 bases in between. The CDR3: CASSGEGASNQPQHF. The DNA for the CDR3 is TGTGCCAGCAGTGGTGAGGGTGCGAGCAATCAGCCCCAGCATTTT.

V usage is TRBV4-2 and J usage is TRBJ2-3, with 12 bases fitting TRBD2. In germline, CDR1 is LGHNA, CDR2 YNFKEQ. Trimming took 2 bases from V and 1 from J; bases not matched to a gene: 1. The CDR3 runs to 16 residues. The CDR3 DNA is TGTGCCAGCAGCCAACCTAGCGGGGGGGGCACAGATACGCAGTATTTT. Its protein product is CASSQPSGGGTDTQYF.

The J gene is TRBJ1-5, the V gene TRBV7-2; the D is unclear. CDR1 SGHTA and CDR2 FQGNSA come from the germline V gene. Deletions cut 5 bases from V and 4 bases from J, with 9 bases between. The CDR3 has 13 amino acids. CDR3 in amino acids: CASSPHINQPQHF. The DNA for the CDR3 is TGTGCCAGCAGCCCACACATAAATCAGCCCCAGCATTTT.

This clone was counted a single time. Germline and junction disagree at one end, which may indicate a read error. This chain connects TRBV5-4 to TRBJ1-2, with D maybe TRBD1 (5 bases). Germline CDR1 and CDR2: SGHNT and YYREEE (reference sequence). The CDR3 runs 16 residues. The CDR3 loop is CASSRITGFSPLSYFF. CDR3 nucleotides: TGTGCCAGCAGCCGGATCACAGGTTTTTCCCCTCTCTCCTACTTCTTC.

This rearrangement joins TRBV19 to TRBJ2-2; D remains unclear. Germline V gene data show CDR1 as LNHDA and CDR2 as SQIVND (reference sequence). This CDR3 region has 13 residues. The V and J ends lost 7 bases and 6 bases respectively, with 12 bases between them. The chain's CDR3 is CASTPTMAGELFF. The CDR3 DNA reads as TGTGCCAGTACCCCCACTATGGCCGGGGAGCTGTTTTTT.

Here the CDR3 DNA reads TGTGCCAGCTCCGAGACAGGGTCCTACGAGCAGTACTTC. It translates to CASSETGSYEQYF. V and J are TRBV28 and TRBJ2-7; 7 bases are shared with TRBD1. The CDR3 extends over 13 amino acids. The V segment lost 8 bases and the J segment 1 base; nucleotides outside the gene matches: 5. Germline values: CDR1 MDHEN, CDR2 SYDVKM.

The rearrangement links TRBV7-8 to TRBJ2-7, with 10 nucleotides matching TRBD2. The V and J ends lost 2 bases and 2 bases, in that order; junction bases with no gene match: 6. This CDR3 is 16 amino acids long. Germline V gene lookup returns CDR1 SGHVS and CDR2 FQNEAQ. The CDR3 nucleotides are TGTGCCAGCAGCTTACCAGCTAGCGGGGGAGCCTACGAGCAGTACTTC. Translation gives CASSLPASGGAYEQYF.

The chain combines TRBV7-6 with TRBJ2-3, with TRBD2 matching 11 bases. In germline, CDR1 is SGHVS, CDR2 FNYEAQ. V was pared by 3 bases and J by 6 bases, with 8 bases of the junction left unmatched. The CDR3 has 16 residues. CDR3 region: CASSFSGGATKDTQYF. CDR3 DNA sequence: TGTGCCAGCAGCTTTAGCGGGGGGGCTACAAAGGATACGCAGTATTTT. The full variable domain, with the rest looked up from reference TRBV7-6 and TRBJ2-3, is GAGVSQSPRYKVTKRGQDVALRCDPISGHVSLYWYRQALGQGPEFLTYFNYEAQQDKSGLPNDRFSAERPEGSISTLTIQRTEQRDSAMYRCASSFSGGATKDTQYFGPGTRLTVL.

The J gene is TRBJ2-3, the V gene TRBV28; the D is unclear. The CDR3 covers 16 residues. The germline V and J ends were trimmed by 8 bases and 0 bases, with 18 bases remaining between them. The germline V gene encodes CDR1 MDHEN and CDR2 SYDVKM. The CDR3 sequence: CASGRKDWYSTDTQYF. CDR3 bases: TGTGCCAGCGGTCGAAAAGACTGGTACAGCACAGATACGCAGTATTTT. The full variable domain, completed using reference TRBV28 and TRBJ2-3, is DVKVTQSSRYLVKRTGEKVFLECVQDMDHENMFWYRQDPGLGLRLIYFSYDVKMKEKGDIPEGYSVSREKKERFSLILESASTNQTSMYLCASGRKDWYSTDTQYFGPGTRLTVL.

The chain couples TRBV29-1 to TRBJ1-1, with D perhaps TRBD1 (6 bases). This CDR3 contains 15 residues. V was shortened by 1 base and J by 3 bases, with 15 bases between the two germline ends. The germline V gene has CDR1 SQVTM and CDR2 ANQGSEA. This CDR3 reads CSVEVSPGEDTEAFF. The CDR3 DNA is TGCAGCGTTGAAGTATCCCCAGGGGAAGACACTGAAGCTTTCTTT.

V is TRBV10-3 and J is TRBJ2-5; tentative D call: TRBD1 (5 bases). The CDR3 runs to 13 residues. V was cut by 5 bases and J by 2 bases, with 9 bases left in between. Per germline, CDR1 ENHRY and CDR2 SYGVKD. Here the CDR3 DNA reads TGTGCCATCAGTCGGACACCGCAAGAGACCCAGTACTTC. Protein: CAISRTPQETQYF.

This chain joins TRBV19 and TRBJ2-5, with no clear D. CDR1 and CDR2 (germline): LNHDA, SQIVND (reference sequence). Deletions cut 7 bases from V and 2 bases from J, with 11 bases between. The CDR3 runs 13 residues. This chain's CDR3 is CASKLTPQETQYF. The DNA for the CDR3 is TGTGCCAGTAAATTAACTCCTCAAGAGACCCAGTACTTC.

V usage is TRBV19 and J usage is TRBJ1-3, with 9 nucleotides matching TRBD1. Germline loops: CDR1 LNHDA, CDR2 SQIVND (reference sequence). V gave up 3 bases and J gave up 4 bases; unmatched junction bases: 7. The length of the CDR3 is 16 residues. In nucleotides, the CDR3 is TGTGCCAGTAGTATGGGGGGACAGGGCGCCGGAAACACCATATATTTT. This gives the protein CASSMGGQGAGNTIYF. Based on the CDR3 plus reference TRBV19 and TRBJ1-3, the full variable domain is DGGITQSPKYLFRKEGQNVTLSCEQNLNHDAMYWYRQDPGQGLRLIYYSQIVNDFQKGDIAEGYSVSREKKESFPLTVTSAQKNPTAFYLCASSMGGQGAGNTIYFGEGSWLTVV.

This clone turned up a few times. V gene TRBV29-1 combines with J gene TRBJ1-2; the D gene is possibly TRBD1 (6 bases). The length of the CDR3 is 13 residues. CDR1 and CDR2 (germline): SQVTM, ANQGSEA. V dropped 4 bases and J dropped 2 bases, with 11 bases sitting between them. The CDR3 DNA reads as TGCAGCGTTGGACAGGTCCGAAACTATGGCTACACCTTC. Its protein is CSVGQVRNYGYTF.

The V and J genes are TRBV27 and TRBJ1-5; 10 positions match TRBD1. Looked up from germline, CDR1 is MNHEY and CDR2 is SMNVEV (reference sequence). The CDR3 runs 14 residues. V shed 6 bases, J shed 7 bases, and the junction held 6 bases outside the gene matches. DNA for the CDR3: TGTGCCAGCAGGCAGACAGGGGGCACCCAGCCCCAGCATTTT. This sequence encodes CASRQTGGTQPQHF.